This T cell receptor beta chain originates from a study of T-cell reconstitution after alpha-beta-depleted transplantation in children. General study findings and limits: Fresh T-cell production supplied most of the T-cell counts and diversity seen one year after transplant.

The CDR3 consists of 13 residues. The germline gives CDR1 DFQATT, CDR2 SNEGSKA (reference sequence). V gave up 5 bases and J gave up 10 bases; unmatched junction bases: 12. The library targeted TCRbeta and was prepared with unique molecular identifiers. TCRdb reprocessed the PCR reads via MiXCR and lists one record per CDR3 protein. The table includes 90,000 to 100,000 distinct CDR3 sequences, around 22% detected once. As regards this clonotype: Its antigen is currently unknown.

The receptor was derived from a boy between 2 and 10 years old with acute lymphoblastic leukemia, due to receive a stem cell transplant. The source material was PBMCs, sampled before TCRalphabeta/CD19-depleted stem cell transplant. The chain recombines TRBV20-1 with TRBJ2-7, with 9 bases that match TRBD2. CDR3 loop: CSAPEISGRSQYF. In nucleotides, the CDR3 is TGCAGTGCTCCCGAGATCAGCGGGAGGTCCCAGTACTTC.